A single sample gave rise to the 30 T cell receptor beta chains below, sequenced in a study of T cells in Graves' hyperthyroidism and ophthalmopathy. Amplification of TCR beta CDR3 regions was performed using RNA transcripts as template. A first-round RT-PCR of the TCR CDR3 used the HTBI primer set. In TCRdb, the multiplex PCR reads were re-called with MiXCR into one record per CDR3 protein. The sample records some 300,000 distinct CDR3 sequences, 16% being singletons. Sequencing used blood. All receptors derive from a man aged 25 to 40 with Graves' hyperthyroidism.

In the case of this clonotype: Since a much larger clone is just one base distant, this may be a read error. The chain recombines TRBV5-1 with TRBJ2-1; 8 bases agree with TRBD2. The CDR3 loop spans 15 amino acids. Per germline, CDR1 SGHRS and CDR2 YFSETQ. The CDR3 bases are TGTGCCAGCAGCTTGGCGGGGGGCGCATCCAATGAGCAGTTCTTC. Protein: CASSLAGGASNEQFF.

With regard to this clonotype: It may be a read error: a sequence one base away is much more abundant. CDR3 region: CASSLGQGHCEQYF. In nucleotides, the CDR3 is TGTGCCAGCAGCCTTGGACAGGGGCACTGCGAGCAGTACTTC. The rearrangement links TRBV3-1 to TRBJ2-7; TRBD1 agrees at 9 bases. Per the germline V gene, CDR1 is LGHDT and CDR2 is YNNKEL (reference sequence). This CDR3 comprises 14 residues. V trimming: 4 bases; J trimming: 6 bases; junction bases outside the gene matches: 7.

This clonotype was counted ten times or more. The chain recombines TRBV6-1 with TRBJ2-7; TRBD1 is a possible D gene (5 bases). The CDR3 runs to 11 residues. Looked up from germline, CDR1 is MNHNS and CDR2 is SASEGT. V lost 5 bases, J lost 8 bases, and 10 bases lay in between. The CDR3, as DNA: TGTGCCAGCAGTTTCCAGGGCAAGCAGTACTTC. It codes for CASSFQGKQYF.

The chain is built from TRBV29-1 and TRBJ2-4; no definite D call. Between the trimmed V and J ends, which lost 7 bases and 0 bases, there was a span of 4 bases. Germline CDR1 is SQVTM and CDR2 is ANQGSEA. This CDR3 has 11 amino acids. The CDR3, as DNA: TGCAGCGCCGTAGCCAAAAACATTCAGTACTTC. Amino acids: CSAVAKNIQYF.

This chain connects TRBV20-1 to TRBJ2-7; no clear D. Trimming removed 6 bases at V and 3 bases at J, with 21 bases between. Germline-derived CDR1 and CDR2 are DFQATT and SNEGSKA (reference sequence). The CDR3 has 15 amino acids. CDR3 sequence: CSAPGRLDTLYEQYF. Here the CDR3 DNA reads TGCAGTGCCCCGGGCCGGCTGGATACCCTCTACGAGCAGTACTTC.

In this sample, this clonotype turned up many times. The chain has TRBV29-1 and TRBJ2-1, with TRBD1 identical over 9 bases. With 7 bases clipped from V and 8 bases from J, the junction kept 15 bases outside the gene matches. The germline gives CDR1 SQVTM, CDR2 ANQGSEA. The CDR3 runs to 15 residues. CDR3 protein: CSAAPGSGQGDEQFF. The CDR3, as DNA: TGCAGCGCCGCACCCGGATCGGGACAGGGTGATGAGCAGTTCTTC.

This clonotype was observed a few times. The chain joins TRBV30 to TRBJ2-7; perhaps TRBD2 as D (6 bases). V lost 1 base and J 3 bases, leaving 7 bases between the germline ends. The CDR3 loop spans 12 amino acids. Germline V lookup: CDR1 GTSNPN, CDR2 SVGIG (reference sequence). The CDR3 DNA reads as TGTGCCTGGAGTGGGGGACTCTACGAGCAGTACTTC. Translated: CAWSGGLYEQYF.

This clonotype was counted many times. CDR3 residues: CASSGQGARTEAFF. The CDR3 DNA is TGTGCCAGCAGCGGACAGGGGGCGAGGACTGAAGCTTTCTTT. The chain employs TRBV2 and TRBJ1-1; TRBD1 aligns across 11 bases. J was trimmed by 5 bases and V by 6 bases; bases with no gene match: 5. Germline V lookup: CDR1 SNHLY, CDR2 FYNNEI. The CDR3 spans 14 residues.

In this sample, this clonotype turned up many times. The chain is built from TRBV5-1 and TRBJ2-7; maybe TRBD2 (6 bases). The V end lost 2 bases, the J end lost 4 bases, and 19 bases lay between the germline ends. The CDR3 is made up of 16 amino acids. Looked up from germline, CDR1 is SGHRS and CDR2 is YFSETQ. The CDR3, as DNA: TGCGCCAGCAGCTTTTGGGGAGGATCCCTCGGGTACGAGCAGTACTTC. It codes for CASSFWGGSLGYEQYF.

The chain has TRBV29-1 and TRBJ1-4; 10 bases fit TRBD1. V shed 6 bases and J 3 bases; nucleotides not matched to a gene: 7. This CDR3 has 15 residues. CDR1 and CDR2 (germline): SQVTM, ANQGSEA. CDR3: CSVPGQGFSNEKLFF. As DNA, the CDR3 is TGCAGCGTCCCGGGACAGGGGTTTTCTAATGAAAAACTGTTTTTT.

This rearrangement joins TRBV6-2 or TRBV6-3 to TRBJ2-5, with 8 bases fitting TRBD1. Germline CDR1 is MNHEY and CDR2 is SVGEGT. The CDR3 contains 14 residues. V was clipped by 5 bases and J by 3 bases; unmatched bases: 5. CDR3 bases: TGTGCCAGCAGTCTGGACAGGGTAGAAGAGACCCAGTACTTC. Its translation: CASSLDRVEETQYF.

CDR3 nucleotide sequence: TGTGCCAGCAACTCCAGGGTTGGGGGCAGCAATCAGCCCCAGCATTTT. This translates into CASNSRVGGSNQPQHF. The chain employs TRBV6-1 and TRBJ1-5; tentative D call: TRBD1 (6 bases). The CDR3 has 16 amino acids. The germline V gene has CDR1 MNHNS and CDR2 SASEGT. Trimming left V 7 bases short and J 1 base short, with 17 bases between.

This clonotype was detected many times. This rearrangement joins TRBV20-1 to TRBJ1-2; TRBD1 agrees at 7 bases. The V segment lost 0 bases and the J segment 2 bases; nucleotides outside the gene matches: 6. This CDR3 region has 15 residues. Germline loops: CDR1 DFQATT, CDR2 SNEGSKA (reference sequence). CDR3 loop: CSAREVRTGNYGYTF. The CDR3 nucleotides are TGCAGTGCTAGAGAGGTTAGGACAGGCAACTATGGCTACACCTTC.

In its sample, this clonotype was seen many times. The chain has TRBV7-9 and TRBJ1-1; TRBD1 agrees at 7 bases. Per the germline V gene, CDR1 is SEHNR and CDR2 is FQNEAQ (reference sequence). There are 17 residues in the CDR3. The J segment lost 0 bases and the V segment lost 1 base, leaving 8 bases of the junction unmatched. The CDR3 region has the DNA TGTGCCAGCAGCTTAGAAGATAAGGGGGCGATGAACACTGAAGCTTTCTTT. This translates into CASSLEDKGAMNTEAFF.

In the case of this clonotype: A much larger clone is a single base away; this may be a read error. V is TRBV28 and J is TRBJ2-1, with 10 bases aligning to TRBD2. There are 18 residues in the CDR3. Germline CDR1 reads MDHEN; CDR2 reads SYDVKM. Trimming took 4 bases from V and 8 from J; bases not matched to a gene: 17. The CDR3 DNA reads as TGTGCCAGCAGTTCAGAGACGACAAGCGGGGGGGCCTGGGATGAGCAGTTCTTC. Amino acid sequence: CASSSETTSGGAWDEQFF.

This clonotype was recorded many times. The V gene is TRBV7-9, the J gene TRBJ2-5; weak D call: TRBD2 (6 bases). Trimming stripped 1 base from V and 5 bases from J, with 11 bases between. This CDR3 comprises 14 residues. Germline V gives CDR1 SEHNR, CDR2 FQNEAQ (reference sequence). The CDR3 here is CASSLDRERETQYF. DNA of the CDR3: TGTGCCAGCAGCTTAGACCGGGAGAGGGAGACCCAGTACTTC. Using reference TRBV7-9 and TRBJ2-5 for the parts outside the CDR3, the full variable domain is DTGVSQNPRHKITKRGQNVTFRCDPISEHNRLYWYRQTLGQGPEFLTYFQNEAQLEKSRLLSDRFSAERPKGSFSTLEIQRTEQGDSAMYLCASSLDRERETQYFGPGTRLLVL.

In regard to this clonotype: One end of the junction fails to match germline, which may point to a read error. The chain has TRBV19 and TRBJ1-2; D possibly corresponds to TRBD1 (6 bases). The length of the CDR3 is 14 residues. Germline V gene sequence: CDR1 LNHDA, CDR2 SQIVND (reference sequence). CDR3 sequence: CASRPTGANHGYTF. The CDR3 bases are TGTGCCAGTCGACCTACGGGGGCTAACCATGGCTACACCTTC.

At least ten counts were recorded for this clonotype. V and J are TRBV30 and TRBJ1-5; D not certain. CDR1 and CDR2 from the germline V gene are GTSNPN and SVGIG (reference sequence). This CDR3 contains 12 residues. V gave up 2 bases and J gave up 4 bases, with 6 bases separating them. Here the CDR3 reads CAWSYTNQPQHF. The DNA of the CDR3 is TGTGCCTGGAGTTACACAAATCAGCCCCAGCATTTT. Full variable domain (missing parts from reference TRBV30 and TRBJ1-5): SQTIHQWPATLVQPVGSPLSLECTVEGTSNPNLYWYRQAAGRGLQLLFYSVGIGQISSEVPQNLSASRPQDRQFILSSKKLLLSDSGFYLCAWSYTNQPQHFGDGTRLSIL.

This clonotype was recorded many times. This CDR3 reads CASSLYLAGGYNEQFF. DNA of the CDR3: TGTGCCAGCAGCTTATATCTAGCGGGAGGTTACAATGAGCAGTTCTTC. The chain joins TRBV7-3 to TRBJ2-1; 11 nucleotides line up with TRBD2. V gave up 2 bases and J gave up 4 bases; unmatched junction bases: 4. Germline V gene sequence: CDR1 SGHTA, CDR2 FQGTGA. The CDR3 sequence is 16 residues long. The full variable domain, its missing parts supplied by reference TRBV7-3 and TRBJ2-1, is GAGVSQTPSNKVTEKGKYVELRCDPISGHTALYWYRQSLGQGPEFLIYFQGTGAADDSGLPNDRFFAVRPEGSVSTLKIQRTERGDSAVYLCASSLYLAGGYNEQFFGPGTRLTVL.

Only a few counts were recorded for this clonotype. V and J are TRBV19 and TRBJ1-1; D call uncertain. The CDR3 is 14 residues long. Trimming stripped 0 bases from V and 8 bases from J, with 13 bases between. In germline, CDR1 is LNHDA, CDR2 SQIVND (reference sequence). The CDR3, as DNA: TGTGCCAGTAGTATAGAAACGGCCGTGAGGGAAGCTTTCTTT. Residues: CASSIETAVREAFF.

This clonotype was observed many times. The V and J genes are TRBV6-1 and TRBJ2-7, with D maybe TRBD2 (7 bases). The CDR3 contains 17 residues. V was pared by 4 bases and J by 2 bases, with 21 bases between. Germline loops: CDR1 MNHNS, CDR2 SASEGT. The CDR3 region is CASSGPRGRENPYEQYF. In nucleotides, the CDR3 is TGTGCCAGCAGTGGACCGCGGGGGCGGGAGAACCCCTACGAGCAGTACTTC.

This clonotype has at least ten counts. The CDR3 DNA reads as TGTGCCAGCTCCGAAGGGGCAACTAATGAAAAACTGTTTTTT. This translates into CASSEGATNEKLFF. The chain combines TRBV18 with TRBJ1-4, with D tentatively TRBD1 (5 bases). The CDR3 spans 14 residues. Germline CDR1 and CDR2: KGHSH and LQKENI. V was pared by 6 bases and J by 0 bases, with 8 bases between.

This chain links TRBV7-3 with TRBJ2-1; TRBD2 aligns across 13 bases. The germline CDR1 and CDR2 sequences are SGHTA and FQGTGA. The CDR3 extends over 15 amino acids. V lost 5 bases to trimming and J lost 6 bases; unmatched junction nucleotides: 4. The CDR3: CASSPGLAGANEQFF. Here the CDR3 DNA reads TGTGCCAGCAGCCCAGGACTAGCGGGAGCCAATGAGCAGTTCTTC. The entire variable domain, with the rest obtained from reference TRBV7-3 and TRBJ2-1, is as follows: GAGVSQTPSNKVTEKGKYVELRCDPISGHTALYWYRQSLGQGPEFLIYFQGTGAADDSGLPNDRFFAVRPEGSVSTLKIQRTERGDSAVYLCASSPGLAGANEQFFGPGTRLTVL.

This clonotype has at least ten counts. The chain couples TRBV12-3 or TRBV12-4 to TRBJ1-5; the D is unclear. The CDR3 consists of 13 residues. V dropped 5 bases and J dropped 4 bases, with 9 bases sitting between them. CDR3 nucleotides: TGTGCCAGCAGTCAAGACTGGAATCAGCCCCAGCATTTT. This codes for CASSQDWNQPQHF.

This clonotype appeared many times. The chain combines TRBV5-1 with TRBJ1-1; D possibly corresponds to TRBD1 (5 bases). The CDR3 has 15 residues. Germline V gives CDR1 SGHRS, CDR2 YFSETQ. Between the trimmed V and J ends, which lost 6 bases and 6 bases, there was a span of 21 bases. This CDR3 is CASTQARGEIPEAFF. DNA for the CDR3: TGCGCCAGCACCCAAGCTAGAGGGGAAATACCTGAAGCTTTCTTT. Looking up the rest from reference TRBV5-1 and TRBJ1-1 gives the full variable domain: KAGVTQTPRYLIKTRGQQVTLSCSPISGHRSVSWYQQTPGQGLQFLFEYFSETQRNKGNFPGRFSGRQFSNSRSEMNVSTLELGDSALYLCASTQARGEIPEAFFGQGTRLTVV.

The CDR3 nucleotides are TGCAGTGCTAGAGATCAAGTCAATGAGCAGTTCTTC. Translated, it gives CSARDQVNEQFF. The gene calls are TRBV20-1 and TRBJ2-1; D not certain. V was trimmed by 0 bases and J by 6 bases, leaving 6 bases between them. This CDR3 spans 12 amino acids. Germline CDR1 DFQATT, CDR2 SNEGSKA (reference sequence).

This clonotype was seen many times. The rearrangement links TRBV5-1 to TRBJ2-3; D unclear. The CDR3 is 14 amino acids. V lost 0 bases to trimming and J lost 1 base, with 6 bases between them. The germline gives CDR1 SGHRS, CDR2 YFSETQ. The CDR3 coding sequence is TGCGCCAGCAGCTTGGCGGCTGGCACAGATACGCAGTATTTT. Its translation: CASSLAAGTDTQYF.

The V and J genes are TRBV19 and TRBJ1-1, with D hard to call. In germline, CDR1 is LNHDA, CDR2 SQIVND (reference sequence). The CDR3 sequence is 12 residues long. V gave up 10 bases and J gave up 7 bases, with 16 bases separating them. CDR3 amino acids: CATIDRASEAFF. The CDR3 DNA reads TGTGCCACCATTGACCGAGCCAGTGAAGCTTTCTTT.

CDR3 DNA: TGTGCCAGCAGCCGAAGGGACTTCGTGGAGGAGCAGTTCTTC. This translates into CASSRRDFVEEQFF. The rearrangement uses TRBV7-9 and TRBJ2-1; possibly TRBD2 for D (6 bases). The CDR3 is 14 residues long. V was cut by 5 bases and J by 10 bases, with 18 bases left in between. CDR1 and CDR2 (germline): SEHNR, FQNEAQ (reference sequence).

This clonotype was observed many times. V usage is TRBV28 and J usage is TRBJ1-4; D is unclear. This CDR3 has 13 residues. V was shortened by 2 bases and J by 5 bases, with 6 bases between the two germline ends. Germline assignment: CDR1 MDHEN and CDR2 SYDVKM. DNA for the CDR3: TGTGCCAGCAGTTTAAAAGGGAATGAAAAACTGTTTTTT. Residues: CASSLKGNEKLFF.